The next 20 T cell receptor beta chains were all read from a single sample in a study of control samples from healthy donors and cancer patients (dated by TCRdb to 2020 to 2021). Receptor libraries were prepared by the immunoSEQ multiplex PCR assay. The table comes from immuneACCESS by way of TCRdb, which keeps in-frame sequences with V and J called. Part of the clones is missing from these tables; in studies checked, under half for an unresolved V gene and the rest for unknown reasons. This sample lists roughly 130,000 clones; more than 85% were detected once. The top ten clones comprise approximately 1.7% of the sample. Sequenced sample: PBMCs. Receptors originate from a man aged 50 to 59 with head and neck cancer.

This clone has only a few counts. V gene TRBV25-1 combines with J gene TRBJ2-7, with 7 nucleotides matching TRBD1. This CDR3 spans 14 amino acids. Trimming removed 1 base from V and 0 bases from J; junction bases left unmatched: 0. Looked up from germline, CDR1 is MGHDK and CDR2 is SYGVNS. CDR3 sequence (DNA): TGTGCCAGCAGTGAATGGGACAGCTCCTACGAGCAGTACTTC. This encodes CASSEWDSSYEQYF.

The rearrangement uses TRBV6-6 and TRBJ2-3, with 9 bases matching TRBD2. This CDR3 contains 14 residues. The junction had 8 bases not matched to a gene; V was cut back by 8 bases and J by 5 bases. The germline gives CDR1 MNHNY, CDR2 SVGAGI (reference sequence). The CDR3 sequence: CASWSSGVRDTQYF. The CDR3 region has the DNA TGTGCCAGCTGGTCTAGCGGGGTCAGAGATACGCAGTATTTT.

This chain joins TRBV6-5 and TRBJ2-7; TRBD1 matches 7 bases. Per germline, CDR1 MNHEY and CDR2 SVGAGI. With 6 bases clipped from V and 4 bases from J, the junction kept 12 bases outside the gene matches. This CDR3 has 15 residues. The CDR3 region has the DNA TGTGCCAGCAGAACTTCCGGGACAGCTAAATACGAGCAGTACTTC. Translation: CASRTSGTAKYEQYF.

This chain uses TRBV28 with TRBJ2-6; D remains ambiguous. Trimming removed 6 bases from V and 2 bases from J, with 5 bases in between. This CDR3 has 13 amino acids. Germline lookup yields CDR1 MDHEN and CDR2 SYDVKM. CDR3 sequence reads: CASRTPGANVLTF. As DNA, the CDR3 is TGTGCCAGCAGGACCCCTGGGGCCAACGTCCTGACTTTC.

The chain employs TRBV3-1 (or the pseudogene TRBV3-2) and TRBJ2-7; TRBD1 agrees at 8 bases. Germline CDR1 reads LGHDT; CDR2 reads YNNKEL (reference sequence). The CDR3 is made up of 15 amino acids. Trimming took 8 bases from V and 0 from J; bases not matched to a gene: 9. The CDR3 region is CASLRGQVPSYEQYF. In nucleotides, the CDR3 is TGTGCCAGCCTTAGGGGACAGGTCCCCTCCTACGAGCAGTACTTC.

This rearrangement joins TRBV6-2 or TRBV6-3 to TRBJ2-3, with D possibly being TRBD2 (7 bases). V lost 0 bases and J lost 11, with 15 bases in between. The CDR3 loop spans 14 amino acids. Germline V gives CDR1 MNHEY, CDR2 SVGEGT. The CDR3 loop is CASSYSGGRPWQYF. The CDR3 DNA follows: TGTGCCAGCAGTTACTCCGGGGGGCGACCTTGGCAGTATTTT.

The chain couples TRBV11-3 to TRBJ2-3; D is unresolved. Germline CDR1 SGHNT, CDR2 YENEEA. The CDR3 extends over 17 amino acids. V dropped 1 base and J dropped 3 bases, with 17 bases sitting between them. The CDR3 is CASSLGLEKTATDTQYF. CDR3 coding DNA: TGTGCCAGCAGCTTAGGGCTTGAAAAAACGGCAACAGATACGCAGTATTTT.

In this sample, this clone turned up once. The gene calls are TRBV5-4 and TRBJ1-2; D gene ambiguous. The CDR3 covers 15 residues. Trimming stripped 0 bases from V and 4 bases from J, with 13 bases between. The germline V gene encodes CDR1 SGHNT and CDR2 YYREEE (reference sequence). The CDR3 nucleotides read TGTGCCAGCAGCTTGGTGTCAGCGGGGAGCTATGGCTACACCTTC. Amino acid sequence: CASSLVSAGSYGYTF.

This sequence joins TRBV11-2 and TRBJ2-1, with TRBD2 matching 16 bases. The CDR3 runs 15 residues. Germline CDR1 SGHAT, CDR2 FQNNGV. Trimming cost V 6 bases and J 9 bases; bases outside gene matches: 5. The CDR3 loop reads CASSSGLAGGTEQFF. The CDR3 region has the DNA TGTGCCAGCAGTTCGGGACTAGCGGGGGGGACTGAGCAGTTCTTC.

V is TRBV9 and J is TRBJ2-3, with TRBD2 identical over 9 bases. The V gene's germline CDR1 is SGDLS and CDR2 YYNGEE. This CDR3 has 16 residues. Losses at the gene ends were 2 bases for V and 3 bases for J; bases not matched to a gene: 7. Here the CDR3 reads CASSVLSGGYTDTQYF. CDR3 DNA: TGTGCCAGCAGCGTTCTTAGCGGGGGATATACAGATACGCAGTATTTT.

The chain carries TRBV6-2 or TRBV6-3 and TRBJ2-3; 9 bases are a match to TRBD2. The CDR3 length is 17 residues. Germline values: CDR1 MNHEY, CDR2 SVGEGT. V shed 5 bases, J shed 6 bases, and the junction held 15 bases outside the gene matches. The CDR3 reads CASSPSVERGARDTQYF. The DNA for the CDR3 is TGTGCCAGCAGTCCCTCGGTTGAGCGGGGGGCAAGGGATACGCAGTATTTT.

J is TRBJ2-7 and V is TRBV28; possibly TRBD1 or TRBD2 for D (5 bases each). Trimming took off 10 bases at V and 2 bases at J, with 21 bases between the two ends. Germline values: CDR1 MDHEN, CDR2 SYDVKM. The CDR3 has 15 residues. The CDR3 loop reads CATAAPGPPTYEQYF. The CDR3 bases are TGTGCCACCGCGGCACCGGGGCCGCCAACCTACGAGCAGTACTTC.

The chain joins TRBV19 to TRBJ2-7, with 10 bases identical to TRBD1. The CDR3 is 21 residues long. Trimming took 0 bases from V and 2 from J; bases not matched to a gene: 19. Germline V gene lookup returns CDR1 LNHDA and CDR2 SQIVND (reference sequence). The CDR3: CASSIDPLGTGDNFLTYEQYF. The CDR3 nucleotides are TGTGCCAGTAGTATAGACCCGCTCGGGACAGGGGACAATTTCTTAACCTACGAGCAGTACTTC.

The chain combines TRBV5-5 with TRBJ2-3; 11 nucleotides align to TRBD2. Germline V gene lookup returns CDR1 SGHKS and CDR2 YYEKEE (reference sequence). This CDR3 has 15 residues. Trimming took 5 bases from V and 6 from J; bases not matched to a gene: 8. The CDR3 reads CASRDLAGGRDTQYF. CDR3 coding DNA: TGTGCCAGCAGGGACCTAGCGGGGGGCCGGGATACGCAGTATTTT.

The chain joins TRBV21-1 to TRBJ2-4; no DNA check was done on the table's D call, TRBD2. TRBV21-1 is termed a pseudogene. The length of the CDR3 is 21 residues. This CDR3 reads CASSKPIRKRRFQRAKNIQYF. The CDR3 region has the DNA TGTGCCAGCAGCAAACCCATACGGAAACGGAGGTTCCAACGAGCCAAAAACATTCAGTACTTC.

V and J are TRBV2 and TRBJ2-5; D is perhaps TRBD2 (6 bases). Per the germline V gene, CDR1 is SNHLY and CDR2 is FYNNEI. Trimming shortened V by 4 bases and J by 7 bases, and 16 bases separated the two germline ends. CDR3 length: 14 amino acids. CDR3 amino acids: CASSGGTRGGTQYF. DNA of the CDR3: TGTGCCAGCAGTGGCGGGACGCGGGGAGGGACCCAGTACTTC.

This clone appeared a single time. V usage is TRBV14 and J usage is TRBJ2-5; no firm D call. This CDR3 is built from 13 residues. V was clipped by 4 bases and J by 7 bases, with 13 bases between them. Germline CDR1 SGHDN, CDR2 FVKESK. In DNA, the CDR3 is TGTGCCAGCAGCCTAGCCACCGGTGGGACCCAGTACTTC. Translation: CASSLATGGTQYF.

The rearrangement uses TRBV3-1 (or the pseudogene TRBV3-2) and TRBJ2-1; D uncertain. Trimming removed 6 bases at V and 5 bases at J, with 8 bases between. Looked up from germline, CDR1 is LGHDT and CDR2 is YNNKEL (reference sequence). The CDR3 runs 12 residues. CDR3 sequence (DNA): TGTGCCAGCAGGCGCCGCAACAATGAGCAGTTCTTC. It yields the protein CASRRRNNEQFF.

V and J are TRBV27 and TRBJ1-2; D is unclear. V was trimmed by 5 bases and J by 3 bases, leaving 10 bases between them. CDR3 length: 13 residues. CDR1 is MNHEY, CDR2 SMNVEV, per germline (reference sequence). The chain's CDR3 is CASSRFQDYGYTF. The CDR3 DNA is TGTGCCAGCAGTCGTTTCCAGGACTATGGCTACACCTTC.

Regarding this clone: The junction does not match germline at one end; this may be a read error. This chain uses TRBV18 with TRBJ2-1; D might be TRBD2 (5 bases). Looked up from germline, CDR1 is KGHSH and CDR2 is LQKENI. This CDR3 spans 13 amino acids. CDR3 region: CASSPFGESEQLF. DNA for the CDR3: TGTGCCAGCTCACCATTCGGGGAATCTGAGCAGCTCTTC.